The 32 T cell receptor beta chains in this list originate from one sample, sequenced in a study of shared T cell receptors in the human thymus. Produced via immunoSEQ multiplex PCR; TCRdb's table is partial and in-frame only. The data hold 540,000 or so clones, with around 82% observed a single time. This sample was shared with a second study, whose subject was human thymus T cells.

What was sequenced was thymocytes. Receptors were obtained from a boy younger than two with a congenital heart defect.

The chain has TRBV15 and TRBJ2-7, with D maybe TRBD2 (5 bases). CDR3 size: 15 residues. CDR1 is LNHNV, CDR2 YYDKDF, per germline (reference sequence). Trimming cost V 5 bases and J 2 bases, with 16 bases left between them. CDR3 in DNA: TGTGCCACCAGCGGACGGACTTGGGTTACCTACGAGCAGTACTTC. This codes for CATSGRTWVTYEQYF.

The gene calls are TRBV4-2 and TRBJ2-5; no definite D call. The V gene lost 3 bases and the J gene lost 0 bases, with 5 bases spanning the gap. The germline CDR1 and CDR2 sequences are LGHNA and YNFKEQ. The CDR3 consists of 13 residues. The CDR3: CASSQPDQETQYF. The CDR3 coding sequence is TGTGCCAGCAGCCAGCCGGACCAAGAGACCCAGTACTTC.

This chain uses TRBV5-6 with TRBJ2-7, with 7 bases identical to TRBD2. This CDR3 is built from 13 residues. CDR1 is SGHDT, CDR2 YYEEEE, per germline. The trim removed 4 bases at V and 5 bases at J, leaving 6 bases unmatched. The CDR3 is CASSRGREDEQYF. The DNA of the CDR3 is TGTGCCAGCAGCCGCGGACGGGAGGACGAGCAGTACTTC. Combining the CDR3 with reference TRBV5-6 and TRBJ2-7 gives the whole variable domain DAGVTQSPTHLIKTRGQQVTLRCSPKSGHDTVSWYQQALGQGPQFIFQYYEEEERQRGNFPDRFSGHQFPNYSSELNVNALLLGDSALYLCASSRGREDEQYFGPGTRLTVT.

The gene calls are TRBV29-1 and TRBJ2-5, with 8 bases matching TRBD1. With V trimmed by 6 bases and J by 1 base, 7 bases remained unmatched. Germline V gives CDR1 SQVTM, CDR2 ANQGSEA. This CDR3 is built from 14 residues. Written as DNA, the CDR3 is TGCAGCGTCGACAACGGACAGGGCCAAGAGACCCAGTACTTC. Encoded protein: CSVDNGQGQETQYF.

This rearrangement joins TRBV10-3 to TRBJ1-2, with D possibly being TRBD1 (5 bases). The germline V gene has CDR1 ENHRY and CDR2 SYGVKD. There are 14 residues in the CDR3. V lost 5 bases and J lost 3, with 13 bases in between. The CDR3 coding sequence is TGTGCCATCAGTTCCGGCCAGGGTGACTATGGCTACACCTTC. Amino acid sequence: CAISSGQGDYGYTF.

The chain has TRBV7-2 and TRBJ2-7; weak D call: TRBD1 (5 bases). CDR1 is SGHTA, CDR2 FQGNSA, per germline. V lost 4 bases and J lost 3, with 22 bases in between. This CDR3 is built from 17 residues. The CDR3 loop is CASSSGWAETEDYEQYF. The CDR3 nucleotides are TGTGCCAGCAGCTCCGGATGGGCAGAGACAGAGGACTACGAGCAGTACTTC.

The chain employs TRBV5-1 and TRBJ2-3; a possible D gene is TRBD1 (6 bases). Germline-derived CDR1 and CDR2 are SGHRS and YFSETQ. V dropped 5 bases and J dropped 9 bases, with 37 bases sitting between them. The CDR3 runs 20 residues. The CDR3 loop is CASSQRPVETGAKAGYTQYF. The CDR3 DNA is TGCGCCAGCAGTCAAAGGCCAGTCGAGACAGGCGCTAAAGCAGGATACACGCAGTATTTT.

The V call is TRBV14, the J call TRBJ2-5, with D maybe TRBD2 (6 bases). Per germline, CDR1 SGHDN and CDR2 FVKESK. The CDR3 loop spans 13 amino acids. The ends were cut back, 5 bases at V and 6 bases at J, with 13 bases in the middle. As DNA, the CDR3 is TGTGCCAGCAGCTCCCTCGGGGGACAGACCCAGTACTTC. It codes for CASSSLGGQTQYF.

The chain employs TRBV12-5 and TRBJ2-6, with TRBD1 identical over 9 bases. This CDR3 has 23 amino acids. CDR1 LGHNT and CDR2 FRNRAP come from the germline V gene. V shed 4 bases, J shed 0 bases, and the junction held 22 bases outside the gene matches. The CDR3 reads CASGSSLPGQGAPPASGANVLTF. The CDR3 DNA sequence: TGTGCTAGTGGTTCCTCCCTTCCGGGACAGGGAGCCCCTCCAGCCTCTGGGGCCAACGTCCTGACTTTC.

V usage is TRBV4-3 and J usage is TRBJ2-7; 10 bases agree with TRBD1. Germline loops: CDR1 LGHNA, CDR2 YSLEER. The V gene end was trimmed by 0 bases and the J gene end by 2 bases; junction bases not matched to a gene: 1. The CDR3 runs to 15 residues. In DNA form, the CDR3 reads TGCGCCAGCAGCCAAGATGGACAGGGGGCCTACGAGCAGTACTTC. Translated, it gives CASSQDGQGAYEQYF.

The rearrangement uses TRBV5-4 and TRBJ2-5; no firm D call. CDR3 length equals 15 residues. Deletions cut 7 bases from V and 0 bases from J, with 16 bases between. CDR1 and CDR2 from the germline V gene are SGHNT and YYREEE (reference sequence). CDR3 sequence reads: CASRLKEKNQETQYF. For the CDR3, the DNA is TGTGCCAGCCGACTGAAGGAAAAGAACCAAGAGACCCAGTACTTC.

V usage is TRBV14 and J usage is TRBJ2-7, with TRBD2 matching 7 bases. Germline loops: CDR1 SGHDN, CDR2 FVKESK. Unmatched junction bases numbered 5, after V lost 0 bases and J lost 6 bases. The CDR3 extends over 14 amino acids. Here the CDR3 reads CASSQEGRGPEQYF. The DNA of the CDR3 is TGTGCCAGCAGCCAAGAGGGGAGGGGTCCCGAGCAGTACTTC.

This chain connects TRBV4-2 to TRBJ2-1; D gene unclear. This CDR3 contains 12 residues. V lost 0 bases to trimming and J lost 9 bases, with 6 bases between them. Germline V CDR1 and CDR2: LGHNA, YNFKEQ. The CDR3 reads CASSQDPSEQFF. CDR3 nucleotide sequence: TGTGCCAGCAGCCAAGATCCGAGTGAGCAGTTCTTC.

In nucleotides, the CDR3 is TGTGCCAGCAGTAATTTAGCGGGAGGAAGGACCGGGGAGCTGTTTTTT. Translating it yields CASSNLAGGRTGELFF. The chain joins TRBV28 to TRBJ2-2; 10 bases are shared with TRBD2. Germline CDR1 is MDHEN and CDR2 is SYDVKM. J gave up 5 bases and V 5 bases, and 8 bases lay outside the gene matches. The CDR3 length is 16 residues.

The sample holds a few counts of this clone. The chain has TRBV5-4 and TRBJ1-2; possible D gene TRBD1, 5 bases. The CDR3 covers 14 residues. Per the germline V gene, CDR1 is SGHNT and CDR2 is YYREEE (reference sequence). V was cut by 1 base and J by 7 bases, with 14 bases left in between. CDR3 region: CASSLWQGTGGYTF. Written as DNA, the CDR3 is TGTGCCAGCAGCTTGTGGCAGGGAACTGGTGGCTACACCTTC.

V gene TRBV7-8 combines with J gene TRBJ2-7; D might be TRBD2 (6 bases). Deletions cut 2 bases from V and 1 base from J, with 15 bases between. Germline assignment: CDR1 SGHVS and CDR2 FQNEAQ. The CDR3 has 16 residues. The CDR3 nucleotides are TGTGCCAGCAGCTTAATTCCCAGGAGGGGATCCTACGAGCAGTACTTC. Translation: CASSLIPRRGSYEQYF. Using reference TRBV7-8 and TRBJ2-7 for the parts outside the CDR3, the full variable domain is GAGVSQSPRYKVAKRGQDVALRCDPISGHVSLFWYQQALGQGPEFLTYFQNEAQLDKSGLPSDRFFAERPEGSVSTLKIQRTQQEDSAVYLCASSLIPRRGSYEQYFGPGTRLTVT.

The V call is TRBV5-4, the J call TRBJ2-5; TRBD2 matches at 9 bases. The CDR3 contains 15 residues. After removal of 5 bases from V and 5 bases from J, the junction contained 10 bases not matched to a gene. Germline V gene lookup returns CDR1 SGHNT and CDR2 YYREEE (reference sequence). The CDR3 reads CASRNGLREGETQYF. In nucleotides, the CDR3 is TGTGCCAGCAGGAACGGTCTGCGGGAGGGTGAGACCCAGTACTTC.

The CDR3 coding sequence is TGTGCCAGCAGTGACCCCTCAAACAGGGACAGGGCTGGAAACACCATATATTTT. This codes for CASSDPSNRDRAGNTIYF. The chain joins TRBV6-1 to TRBJ1-3; 9 positions match TRBD1. The CDR3 length is 18 residues. Germline V gene data show CDR1 as MNHNS and CDR2 as SASEGT. The J segment lost 2 bases and the V segment lost 3 bases, leaving 11 bases of the junction unmatched.

The chain is built from TRBV7-8 and TRBJ2-7; 8 nucleotides align to TRBD2. The CDR3 has 16 residues. The J segment lost 4 bases and the V segment lost 7 bases, leaving 15 bases of the junction unmatched. Looked up from germline, CDR1 is SGHVS and CDR2 is FQNEAQ. In DNA form, the CDR3 reads TGTGCCAGCATGGGGCAGAGCGGGAGTGTTAAGTACGAGCAGTACTTC. It is translated as CASMGQSGSVKYEQYF.

CDR3 amino acids: CASRSSRVHPYEQYF. CDR3 bases: TGTGCCAGCAGATCCTCCAGGGTTCACCCCTACGAGCAGTACTTC. The chain carries TRBV27 and TRBJ2-7, with a weak D call TRBD1 (5 bases). Germline CDR1 reads MNHEY; CDR2 reads SMNVEV (reference sequence). There are 15 residues in the CDR3. Trimming took 6 bases from V and 2 from J, leaving 17 bases between them.

The gene calls are TRBV6-5 and TRBJ1-1, with D hard to call. Germline CDR1 MNHEY, CDR2 SVGAGI. V lost 6 bases to trimming and J lost 1 base, with 9 bases between them. The CDR3 sequence is 13 residues long. The CDR3: CASSPTRNTEAFF. CDR3 in DNA: TGTGCCAGCAGCCCCACACGGAACACTGAAGCTTTCTTT.

The chain links TRBV29-1 to TRBJ2-1; D may be TRBD1 (6 bases). V shed 6 bases and J shed 6 bases, with 30 bases lying between them. Germline V gives CDR1 SQVTM, CDR2 ANQGSEA. The CDR3 extends over 18 amino acids. The CDR3 is CSVDSPGQGPIPINEQFF. The DNA for the CDR3 is TGCAGCGTAGACTCTCCGGGACAAGGTCCGATTCCCATCAATGAGCAGTTCTTC.

The chain joins TRBV4-3 to TRBJ2-1, with 10 bases identical to TRBD2. J gave up 0 bases and V 4 bases, and 9 bases lay outside the gene matches. This CDR3 is 18 amino acids long. Germline loops: CDR1 LGHNA, CDR2 YSLEER. The CDR3, as DNA: TGCGCCAGCAGCCGCGGGAGAGGACTAGCGGTCTCCTACAATGAGCAGTTCTTC. As protein: CASSRGRGLAVSYNEQFF.

The V and J genes are TRBV7-9 and TRBJ2-6; 8 nucleotides match TRBD2. The V gene's germline CDR1 is SEHNR and CDR2 FQNEAQ (reference sequence). V lost 3 bases and J lost 0; bases outside the gene matches: 7. This CDR3 is 18 amino acids long. CDR3 residues: CASSLPSGLSSGANVLTF. The CDR3 DNA follows: TGTGCCAGCAGCTTGCCTAGCGGGCTGAGCTCTGGGGCCAACGTCCTGACTTTC.

V and J are TRBV4-2 and TRBJ1-2; unclear D gene. CDR3 length: 14 residues. Germline lookup yields CDR1 LGHNA and CDR2 YNFKEQ. Trimming stripped 4 bases from V and 8 bases from J, with 17 bases between. CDR3 DNA sequence: TGTGCCAGCAGCCTTGTGTGGGTGCCGGAGGGCTACACCTTC. Translation: CASSLVWVPEGYTF.

This clone was found once. CDR3 loop: CASGSWRGEGSSNQPQHF. The DNA of the CDR3 is TGTGCTAGTGGTTCCTGGCGCGGGGAGGGATCGAGCAATCAGCCCCAGCATTTT. The V and J genes are TRBV12-5 and TRBJ1-5; D remains ambiguous. The V gene lost 4 bases and the J gene lost 1 base, with 20 bases spanning the gap. The CDR3 runs to 18 residues. Germline V gene sequence: CDR1 LGHNT, CDR2 FRNRAP.

The rearrangement joins TRBV2 to TRBJ1-3; D unclear. Looked up from germline, CDR1 is SNHLY and CDR2 is FYNNEI. The CDR3 length is 16 residues. V gave up 5 bases and J gave up 1 base, with 15 bases separating them. The CDR3 loop is CASSSPRGVSGNTIYF. The DNA for the CDR3 is TGTGCCAGCAGTTCCCCGCGGGGAGTGTCTGGAAACACCATATATTTT. The full variable domain, completed using reference TRBV2 and TRBJ1-3, is EPEVTQTPSHQVTQMGQEVILRCVPISNHLYFYWYRQILGQKVEFLVSFYNNEISEKSEIFDDQFSVERPDGSNFTLKIRSTKLEDSAMYFCASSSPRGVSGNTIYFGEGSWLTVV.

The gene calls are TRBV28 and TRBJ2-2; TRBD2 matches 8 bases. This CDR3 has 16 residues. Looked up from germline, CDR1 is MDHEN and CDR2 is SYDVKM. The junction had 12 bases not matched to a gene; V was cut back by 7 bases and J by 5 bases. CDR3 bases: TGTGCCAGCACTCCACCTAAGCGGGAGCTGACCGGGGAGCTGTTTTTT. Residues: CASTPPKRELTGELFF.

The CDR3 region is CASGLTSGNPKDKSTDTQYF. As DNA, the CDR3 is TGCGCCAGCGGACTGACTAGCGGGAACCCTAAAGACAAGAGCACAGATACGCAGTATTTT. V usage is TRBV4-3 and J usage is TRBJ2-3, with 11 positions matching TRBD2. Germline V CDR1 and CDR2: LGHNA, YSLEER. This CDR3 is built from 20 residues. V dropped 8 bases and J dropped 0; count of bases not matched to a gene: 19.

The chain has TRBV7-2 and TRBJ1-1, with 9 bases matching TRBD1. J lost 3 bases, V lost 7 bases, and 18 bases had no gene match. This CDR3 comprises 18 residues. The V gene's germline CDR1 is SGHTA and CDR2 FQGNSA. The CDR3 DNA follows: TGTGCCAGCACTATCCCCTCCGGGACAGGGATGGGGTACACTGAAGCTTTCTTT. Residues: CASTIPSGTGMGYTEAFF. The full variable domain, completed using reference TRBV7-2 and TRBJ1-1, is GAGVSQSPSNKVTEKGKDVELRCDPISGHTALYWYRQSLGQGLEFLIYFQGNSAPDKSGLPSDRFSAERTGGSVSTLTIQRTQQEDSAVYLCASTIPSGTGMGYTEAFFGQGTRLTVV.

The chain combines TRBV10-2 with TRBJ2-1; 8 bases are shared with TRBD2. Germline loops: CDR1 WSHSY, CDR2 SAAADI. This CDR3 comprises 17 residues. J gave up 4 bases and V 6 bases, and 14 bases lay outside the gene matches. The CDR3 sequence is CASRGVAGQHAYNEQFF. Here the CDR3 DNA reads TGCGCCAGCAGGGGGGTAGCGGGACAACACGCATACAATGAGCAGTTCTTC.

The rearrangement uses TRBV11-2 and TRBJ2-5; 10 nucleotides agree with TRBD1. The CDR3 loop spans 13 amino acids. Looked up from germline, CDR1 is SGHAT and CDR2 is FQNNGV. V shed 5 bases, J shed 7 bases, and the junction held 4 bases outside the gene matches. The CDR3 DNA is TGTGCCAGCAGCCACGGACAGGGGGGGACCCAGTACTTC. Translation gives CASSHGQGGTQYF.